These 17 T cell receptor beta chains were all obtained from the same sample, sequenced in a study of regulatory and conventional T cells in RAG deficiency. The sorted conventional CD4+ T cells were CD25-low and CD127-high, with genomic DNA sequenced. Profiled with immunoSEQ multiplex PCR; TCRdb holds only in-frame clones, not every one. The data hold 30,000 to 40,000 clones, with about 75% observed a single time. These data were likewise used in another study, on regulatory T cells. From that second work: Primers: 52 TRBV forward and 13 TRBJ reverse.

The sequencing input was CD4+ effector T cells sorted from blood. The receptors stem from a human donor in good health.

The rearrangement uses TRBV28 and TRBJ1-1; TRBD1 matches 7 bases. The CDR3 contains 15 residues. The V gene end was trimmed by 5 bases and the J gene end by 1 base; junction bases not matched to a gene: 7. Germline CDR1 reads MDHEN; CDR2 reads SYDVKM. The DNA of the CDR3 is TGTGCCAGCAGTCGCTTAGGGACAGAGAACACTGAAGCTTTCTTT. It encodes CASSRLGTENTEAFF.

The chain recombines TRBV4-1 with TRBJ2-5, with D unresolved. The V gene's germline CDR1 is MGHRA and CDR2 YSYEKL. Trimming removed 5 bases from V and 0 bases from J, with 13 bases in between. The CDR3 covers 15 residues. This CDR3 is CASSDHRQHQETQYF. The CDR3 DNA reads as TGCGCCAGCAGCGATCACCGGCAGCACCAAGAGACCCAGTACTTC.

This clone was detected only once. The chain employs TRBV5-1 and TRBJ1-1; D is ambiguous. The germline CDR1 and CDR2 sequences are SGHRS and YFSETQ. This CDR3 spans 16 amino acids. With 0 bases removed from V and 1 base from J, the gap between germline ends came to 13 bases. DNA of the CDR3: TGCGCCAGCAGCTTGGTTTTGCAGTTCAAGAACACTGAAGCTTTCTTT. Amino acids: CASSLVLQFKNTEAFF.

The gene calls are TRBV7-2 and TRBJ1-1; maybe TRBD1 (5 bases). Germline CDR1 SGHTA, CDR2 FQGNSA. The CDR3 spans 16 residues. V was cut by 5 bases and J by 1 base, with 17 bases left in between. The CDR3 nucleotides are TGTGCCAGCAGCGCCCCAGTGCGCCAGGGGAACACTGAAGCTTTCTTT. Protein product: CASSAPVRQGNTEAFF.

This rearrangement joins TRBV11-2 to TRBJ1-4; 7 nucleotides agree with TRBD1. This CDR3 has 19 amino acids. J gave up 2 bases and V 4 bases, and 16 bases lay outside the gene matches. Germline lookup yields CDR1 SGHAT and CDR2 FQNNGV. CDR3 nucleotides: TGTGCCAGCAGCTCCAGGGGGGATCTTTCTAAGGTGACTAATGAAAAACTGTTTTTT. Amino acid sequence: CASSSRGDLSKVTNEKLFF.

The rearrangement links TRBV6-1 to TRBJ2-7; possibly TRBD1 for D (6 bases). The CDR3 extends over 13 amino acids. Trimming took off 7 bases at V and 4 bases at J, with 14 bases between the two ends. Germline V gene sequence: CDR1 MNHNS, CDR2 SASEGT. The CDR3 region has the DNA TGTGCCAGCACAGGGGTGAATTGGTACGAGCAGTACTTC. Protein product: CASTGVNWYEQYF.

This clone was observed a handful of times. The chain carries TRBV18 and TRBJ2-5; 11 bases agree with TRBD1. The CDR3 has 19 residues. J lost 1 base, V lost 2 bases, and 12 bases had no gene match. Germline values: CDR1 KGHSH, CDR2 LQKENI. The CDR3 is CASSPGLRTDRGLQETQYF. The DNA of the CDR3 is TGTGCCAGCTCACCAGGGCTACGGACGGACAGGGGGCTCCAAGAGACCCAGTACTTC.

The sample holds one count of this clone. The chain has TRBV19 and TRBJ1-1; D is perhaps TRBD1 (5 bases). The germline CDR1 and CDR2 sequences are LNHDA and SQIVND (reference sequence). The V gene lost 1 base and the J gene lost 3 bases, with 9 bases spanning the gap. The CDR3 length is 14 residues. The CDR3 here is CASSIGGADTEAFF. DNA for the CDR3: TGTGCCAGTAGTATAGGAGGGGCTGACACTGAAGCTTTCTTT. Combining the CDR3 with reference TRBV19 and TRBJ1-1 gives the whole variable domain DGGITQSPKYLFRKEGQNVTLSCEQNLNHDAMYWYRQDPGQGLRLIYYSQIVNDFQKGDIAEGYSVSREKKESFPLTVTSAQKNPTAFYLCASSIGGADTEAFFGQGTRLTVV.

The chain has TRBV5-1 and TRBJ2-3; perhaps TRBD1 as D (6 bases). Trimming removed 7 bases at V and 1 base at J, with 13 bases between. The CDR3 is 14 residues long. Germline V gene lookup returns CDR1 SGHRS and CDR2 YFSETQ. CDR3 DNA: TGCGCCAGCGGTCCAGGGGCGGGCACAGATACGCAGTATTTT. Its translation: CASGPGAGTDTQYF.

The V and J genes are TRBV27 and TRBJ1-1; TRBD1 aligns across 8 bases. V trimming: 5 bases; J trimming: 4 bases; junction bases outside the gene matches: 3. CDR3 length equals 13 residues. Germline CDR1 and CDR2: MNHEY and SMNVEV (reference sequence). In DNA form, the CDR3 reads TGTGCCAGCAGTAAACAGGGGGTCACTGAAGCTTTCTTT. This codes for CASSKQGVTEAFF.

This CDR3 is CAISESKAGTYEQYF. CDR3 nucleotides: TGTGCCATCAGTGAGTCGAAGGCAGGGACATACGAGCAGTACTTC. The chain recombines TRBV10-3 with TRBJ2-7, with a weak D call TRBD1 (6 bases). Between the trimmed V and J ends, which lost 0 bases and 4 bases, there was a span of 13 bases. Germline CDR1 reads ENHRY; CDR2 reads SYGVKD. This CDR3 region has 15 residues.

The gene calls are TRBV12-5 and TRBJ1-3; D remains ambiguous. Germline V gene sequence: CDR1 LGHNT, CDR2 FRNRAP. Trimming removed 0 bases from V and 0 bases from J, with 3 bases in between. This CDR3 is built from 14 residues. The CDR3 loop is CASGLVSSGNTIYF. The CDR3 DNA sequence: TGTGCTAGTGGTTTGGTATCCTCTGGAAACACCATATATTTT.

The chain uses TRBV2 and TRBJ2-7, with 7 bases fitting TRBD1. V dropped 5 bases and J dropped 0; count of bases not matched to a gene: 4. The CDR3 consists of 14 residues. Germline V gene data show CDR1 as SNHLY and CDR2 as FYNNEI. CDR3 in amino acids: CASSNRGHSYEQYF. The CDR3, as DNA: TGTGCCAGCAGTAACAGGGGTCACTCCTACGAGCAGTACTTC.

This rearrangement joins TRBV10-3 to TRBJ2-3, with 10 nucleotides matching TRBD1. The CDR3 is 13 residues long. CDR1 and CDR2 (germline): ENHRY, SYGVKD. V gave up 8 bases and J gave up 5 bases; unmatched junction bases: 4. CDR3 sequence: CAIGQGVEDTQYF. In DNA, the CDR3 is TGTGCCATCGGACAGGGGGTTGAAGATACGCAGTATTTT.

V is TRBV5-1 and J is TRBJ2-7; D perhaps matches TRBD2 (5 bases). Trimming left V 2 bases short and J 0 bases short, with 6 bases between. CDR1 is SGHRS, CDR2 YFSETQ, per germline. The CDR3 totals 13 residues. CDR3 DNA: TGCGCCAGCAGCTTAGGGAGCTCCTACGAGCAGTACTTC. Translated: CASSLGSSYEQYF.

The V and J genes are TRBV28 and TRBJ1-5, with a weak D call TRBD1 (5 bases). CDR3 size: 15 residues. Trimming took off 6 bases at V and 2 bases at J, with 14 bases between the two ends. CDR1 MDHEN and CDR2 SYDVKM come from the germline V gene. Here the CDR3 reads CASRVMGGGNQPQHF. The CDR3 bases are TGTGCCAGCAGGGTTATGGGGGGAGGCAATCAGCCCCAGCATTTT. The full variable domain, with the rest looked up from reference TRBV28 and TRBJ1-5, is DVKVTQSSRYLVKRTGEKVFLECVQDMDHENMFWYRQDPGLGLRLIYFSYDVKMKEKGDIPEGYSVSREKKERFSLILESASTNQTSMYLCASRVMGGGNQPQHFGDGTRLSIL.

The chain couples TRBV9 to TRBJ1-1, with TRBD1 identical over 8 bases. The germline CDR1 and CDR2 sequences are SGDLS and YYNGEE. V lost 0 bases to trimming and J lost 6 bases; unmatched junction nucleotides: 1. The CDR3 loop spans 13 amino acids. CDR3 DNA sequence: TGTGCCAGCAGCGTAGAACAGGGGGCTGAAGCTTTCTTT. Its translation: CASSVEQGAEAFF.